What follows is one TCR beta chain and its context. Germline loops: CDR1 SGHRS, CDR2 YFSETQ. The CDR3 loop spans 13 amino acids. The V gene lost 4 bases and the J gene lost 5 bases, with 12 bases spanning the gap. This specimen belongs to a study of blood T cells in healthy people across ages. On the study more broadly: In model experiments, template switching was able to capture about one barcoded beta molecule for every two T cells that were present.

Sample-barcoded 5' priming and a J-beta primer mix drove a second PCR of roughly 6 to 12 cycles. Each cDNA molecule, via a template-switch adaptor with 12 random nucleotides, was tagged. MiXCR, applied by TCRdb to the 5' RACE reads, yields one record per CDR3 protein. The repertoire holds around 1,000,000 distinct CDR3 sequences, with 20% to 25% as singletons. The same specimen was also included in a second study, on T cells of mothers and their children. From that report: Sample barcodes and 2-4 random nucleotides were added by the M1S primer of the second PCR.

The sequence was collected from a girl aged 2-10 years in good health. The V and J genes are TRBV5-1 and TRBJ2-5; D could derive from TRBD1 or TRBD2 (5 bases each). The sequenced material came from blood. The CDR3 loop reads CASSLSGDETQYF. The DNA of the CDR3 is TGCGCCAGCAGCCTGTCTGGGGACGAGACCCAGTACTTC.